The following is a T cell receptor (beta chain) sequence with its context. Its antigen is still unknown. The CDR3 is 15 residues long. J was trimmed by 6 bases and V by 3 bases; bases with no gene match: 8. The data belong to a study of Graves' ophthalmopathy and Graves' hyperthyroidism. The study's findings and limits: In blood appeared most of the expanded thyroid clonotypes whose frequency exceeded 0.001.

The authors enrolled newly diagnosed hyperthyroidism patients aged 18 to 65 with under 2 months' duration. Certain patients were not enrolled. These were patients with other autoimmune diseases, uncontrolled infections, pregnancy or lactation. Transcripts of RNA were the source for amplifying TCR beta CDR3 regions. Scientists carried out first-round RT-PCR using HTBI primers and then a second-round multiplex PCR. TCRdb processed the multiplex PCR reads anew with MiXCR; each CDR3 protein has one entry. The repertoire consists of around 1.1 million distinct CDR3 sequences, with 35% to 40% occurring once and the leading ten covering 11%.

The material sequenced was peripheral blood or thyroid tissue (not recorded which). The chain couples TRBV12-3 or TRBV12-4 to TRBJ2-7; 10 nucleotides agree with TRBD2. The receptor was derived from an adult man with Graves' hyperthyroidism. CDR3 loop: CASSFDLAGVREQYF. The CDR3 DNA reads as TGTGCCAGCAGTTTCGATCTAGCGGGAGTTCGCGAGCAGTACTTC.